Following are 17 T cell receptor beta chains from one sample sequenced in a study of blood T cell repertoires in COVID-19. Using immunoSEQ multiplex PCR, the repertoire was profiled, and TCRdb retains in-frame clones only, with some absent. The sample lists about 210,000 clones, 70% to 90% occurring once. The sample was peripheral blood. Receptor source: a man younger than 35 with active or convalescent COVID-19.

The rearrangement links TRBV2 to TRBJ1-3; 9 bases fit TRBD1. The V gene end was trimmed by 6 bases and the J gene end by 8 bases; junction bases not matched to a gene: 11. This CDR3 spans 15 amino acids. CDR1 and CDR2 from the germline V gene are SNHLY and FYNNEI. CDR3 amino acids: CASSPGQGVGYTIYF. In nucleotides, the CDR3 is TGTGCCAGCAGCCCGGGACAGGGAGTAGGATACACCATATATTTT.

V and J are TRBV5-6 and TRBJ2-2; D unclear. The CDR3 extends over 14 amino acids. Germline V gene lookup returns CDR1 SGHDT and CDR2 YYEEEE. The V and J ends lost 0 bases and 5 bases respectively, with 8 bases between them. The CDR3 reads CASSLVLPTGELFF. The CDR3, as DNA: TGTGCCAGCAGCTTGGTGCTACCTACCGGGGAGCTGTTTTTT.

The V call is TRBV18, the J call TRBJ2-2; 8 positions agree with TRBD1. The CDR3 runs 16 residues. Germline assignment: CDR1 KGHSH and CDR2 LQKENI. Germline trimming cut 1 base from V and 1 base from J; bases unmatched to any gene: 2. CDR3 protein: CASSPRGQGNTGELFF. In DNA, the CDR3 is TGTGCCAGCTCACCACGCGGACAGGGGAACACCGGGGAGCTGTTTTTT.

The chain joins TRBV10-3 to TRBJ2-7; a weak D match, TRBD1 (5 bases). With 2 bases removed from V and 3 bases from J, the gap between germline ends came to 5 bases. The CDR3 runs 12 residues. CDR1 is ENHRY, CDR2 SYGVKD, per germline. This CDR3 is CAISEDSYEQYF. The CDR3 DNA follows: TGTGCCATCAGTGAGGACAGCTACGAGCAGTACTTC.

The chain couples TRBV11-3 to TRBJ2-5; possible D gene TRBD2, 6 bases. Trimming left V 0 bases short and J 5 bases short, with 16 bases between. Looked up from germline, CDR1 is SGHNT and CDR2 is YENEEA. The CDR3 totals 16 residues. The CDR3: CASSLDHTTGGETQYF. The CDR3 nucleotides read TGTGCCAGCAGCTTAGATCATACTACCGGGGGTGAGACCCAGTACTTC.

The chain links TRBV19 to TRBJ2-5, with D unclear. The ends were cut back, 1 base at V and 3 bases at J, with 18 bases in the middle. This CDR3 spans 17 amino acids. Germline V lookup: CDR1 LNHDA, CDR2 SQIVND (reference sequence). DNA of the CDR3: TGTGCCAGTAGTATAGTGCAGGCGAGCCCCCAAAAAGAGACCCAGTACTTC. Translation: CASSIVQASPQKETQYF.

This clone turned up a few times. This same CDR3 is encoded by further DNA sequences in the sample. The rearrangement joins TRBV3-1 (or the pseudogene TRBV3-2) to TRBJ2-1; 8 bases map to TRBD2. Trimming cost V 3 bases and J 2 bases; bases outside gene matches: 6. CDR3 length equals 16 residues. Germline V CDR1 and CDR2: LGHDT, YNNKEL (reference sequence). The CDR3 DNA sequence: TGTGCCAGCAGCCATCTAGCGGGTATAACCTACAATGAGCAGTTCTTC. Its translation: CASSHLAGITYNEQFF.

This sequence joins TRBV3-1 (or the pseudogene TRBV3-2) and TRBJ2-6, with TRBD1 matching 8 bases. The CDR3 is made up of 19 amino acids. Unmatched junction bases numbered 11, after V lost 3 bases and J lost 1 base. In germline, CDR1 is LGHDT, CDR2 YNNKEL (reference sequence). The CDR3 DNA is TGTGCCAGCAGCCAGTCACCGGGACAGGCTCGGTCTGGGGCCAACGTCCTGACTTTC. Translating it yields CASSQSPGQARSGANVLTF.

Note on this clone: Other DNA sequences in the sample encode the same CDR3. The CDR3 reads CSAGLGAGNTGELFF. CDR3 in DNA: TGCAGCGCTGGCCTAGGAGCCGGGAACACCGGGGAGCTGTTTTTT. V is TRBV29-1 and J is TRBJ2-2; D ambiguous. Per germline, CDR1 SQVTM and CDR2 ANQGSEA. The CDR3 runs 15 residues. V shed 7 bases and J shed 1 base, with 16 bases lying between them.

In its sample, this clone was seen once. The V and J genes are TRBV7-8 and TRBJ1-4, with TRBD1 matching 7 bases. Trimming at V came to 4 bases and at J to 9 bases, leaving 8 bases not matched to a gene. CDR1 and CDR2 (germline): SGHVS, FQNEAQ. The CDR3 loop spans 14 amino acids. CDR3 sequence reads: CASSSGQVNQKLFF. CDR3 DNA: TGTGCCAGCAGCTCTGGACAGGTCAACCAAAAACTGTTTTTT.

The chain employs TRBV6-5 and TRBJ1-1; tentative D call: TRBD1 (6 bases). Germline values: CDR1 MNHEY, CDR2 SVGAGI. The CDR3 covers 13 residues. V dropped 9 bases and J dropped 1 base, with 12 bases sitting between them. The CDR3 region has the DNA TGTGCCAGTTCAGGGGACCCGAACACTGAAGCTTTCTTT. Translating it yields CASSGDPNTEAFF.

The chain recombines TRBV7-6 with TRBJ2-7; TRBD1 aligns across 7 bases. There are 15 residues in the CDR3. Trimming cost V 0 bases and J 5 bases; bases outside gene matches: 7. Germline lookup yields CDR1 SGHVS and CDR2 FNYEAQ. The CDR3 loop is CASSLAAARGNEQYF. Here the CDR3 DNA reads TGTGCCAGCAGCTTAGCGGCAGCCAGGGGGAACGAGCAGTACTTC. The whole variable domain, filled in from reference TRBV7-6 and TRBJ2-7, reads GAGVSQSPRYKVTKRGQDVALRCDPISGHVSLYWYRQALGQGPEFLTYFNYEAQQDKSGLPNDRFSAERPEGSISTLTIQRTEQRDSAMYRCASSLAAARGNEQYFGPGTRLTVT.

CDR3 in DNA: TGCGCCAGCAGCAGTGGACAGGGGAACACTGAAGCTTTCTTT. It specifies CASSSGQGNTEAFF. The gene calls are TRBV10-1 and TRBJ1-1, with TRBD1 matching 8 bases. The CDR3 runs 14 residues. V dropped 6 bases and J dropped 1; count of bases not matched to a gene: 4. In germline, CDR1 is WNHNN, CDR2 SYGVQD (reference sequence).

V and J are TRBV27 and TRBJ1-5, with D tentatively TRBD1 (6 bases). V was pared by 6 bases and J by 5 bases, with 17 bases between. CDR3 size: 15 residues. Germline assignment: CDR1 MNHEY and CDR2 SMNVEV (reference sequence). Written as DNA, the CDR3 is TGTGCCAGCAGGGAGCGGGGACACCGAGATCAGCCCCAGCATTTT. As protein: CASRERGHRDQPQHF.

The chain carries TRBV3-1 (or the pseudogene TRBV3-2) and TRBJ2-7, with 10 bases that match TRBD1. Germline V CDR1 and CDR2: LGHDT, YNNKEL (reference sequence). V dropped 5 bases and J dropped 4; count of bases not matched to a gene: 8. The CDR3 is 15 amino acids. The CDR3 region is CASSEKGQGLYEQYF. The CDR3 DNA follows: TGTGCCAGCAGCGAAAAGGGACAGGGGCTTTACGAGCAGTACTTC.

V and J are TRBV6-5 and TRBJ2-7; TRBD1 aligns across 9 bases. This CDR3 spans 14 amino acids. The germline V gene encodes CDR1 MNHEY and CDR2 SVGAGI. V shed 6 bases, J shed 3 bases, and the junction held 6 bases outside the gene matches. The chain's CDR3 is CASRGGTGRYEQYF. CDR3 DNA: TGTGCCAGCAGGGGGGGGACAGGGCGCTACGAGCAGTACTTC.

V is TRBV30 and J is TRBJ2-7, with 15 bases fitting TRBD2. Germline CDR1 is GTSNPN and CDR2 is SVGIG (reference sequence). The CDR3 is 19 residues long. V shed 3 bases, J shed 0 bases, and the junction held 12 bases outside the gene matches. The CDR3 nucleotides are TGTGCCTGGAGACCCCCGGGACTAGCGGGAGGCCCGAGCTCCTACGAGCAGTACTTC. It yields the protein CAWRPPGLAGGPSSYEQYF.